A selection of T cell receptor beta chains follows, all from one sample in a study of cytomegalovirus exposure and HLA in healthy donors. The protocol was immunoSEQ multiplex PCR, while the TCRdb copy is restricted to in-frame clones and leaves out a portion. The table has under 300,000 clones, about 80% seen once. Material: PBMCs. These receptors were collected from a woman aged 55-70 years in good health and CMV-seropositive. Each CDR3 is given with its conserved first and last residue. Each record gives: V gene, J gene, clone size, D gene, CDR3 DNA, CDR3 protein. A D gene is named only where the DNA matches it firmly. For some rows the clone size is stated as once, few or many, or as a class when expanded; others skip it.

TRBV14	TRBJ2-2	NA	NA	TGTGCCAGCGGAACAGGGCATGGGGAGCTGTTTTTT	CASGTGHGELFF
TRBV5-1	TRBJ2-6	NA	NA	TGCGCCAGCAGCTCTAGCTGGGGGACAGGGGCCAACGTCCTGACTTTC	CASSSSWGTGANVLTF
TRBV6-5	TRBJ1-2	NA	TRBD1	TGTGCCAGCAGCCTCCGGGACAGGGGCCCTGGCTACACCTTC	CASSLRDRGPGYTF
TRBV6-1	TRBJ2-5	NA	NA	TGTGCCAGCAGCGGCCAGATGCAGGGGACCCAGTACTTC	CASSGQMQGTQYF
TRBV25-1	TRBJ2-3	NA	NA	TGTGCCAGCAGTGAATCCTCCCTCAGCACAGATACGCAGTATTTT	CASSESSLSTDTQYF
TRBV10-2	TRBJ2-7	NA	TRBD2	TGCGCCAGCAGCTTAGCGGGAGGGGCCTACGAGCAGTACTTC	CASSLAGGAYEQYF
TRBV7-9	TRBJ2-3	NA	TRBD1	TGTGCCAGCAACTTGGGACAGGGAGTCACAGATACGCAGTATTTT	CASNLGQGVTDTQYF
TRBV6-1	TRBJ1-1	NA	NA	TGTGCCAGCAGTACCAGGGAGGACACTGAAGCTTTCTTT	CASSTREDTEAFF
TRBV16	TRBJ1-4	NA	NA	TGTGCCAGCAGCCAACGTCGTAATGAAAAACTGTTTTTT	CASSQRRNEKLFF
TRBV28	TRBJ2-2	NA	TRBD1	TGTGCCAGCAGTGCTAGGGGGCGCGGGGAGCTGTTTTTT	CASSARGRGELFF
TRBV5-1	TRBJ2-2	NA	NA	TGCGCCAGCAGCTTGGGACAGAGAAACACCGGGGAGCTGTTTTTT	CASSLGQRNTGELFF
TRBV7-3	TRBJ2-3	few	TRBD2	TGTGCCAGCAGCTTAACCCTAGCGGGATTCACAGATACGCAGTATTTT	CASSLTLAGFTDTQYF
TRBV10-2	TRBJ1-1	NA	TRBD1	TGCGCCAGCAGTGGGGGACAGGGCACTGAAGCTTTCTTT	CASSGGQGTEAFF
TRBV14	TRBJ1-1	NA	NA	TGTGCCAGCAGCCGAGGATGGAGAAACACTGAAGCTTTCTTT	CASSRGWRNTEAFF
TRBV4-1	TRBJ1-1	NA	TRBD1	TGCGCCAGCAGCCCGACAGGGGTTCCGAACACTGAAGCTTTCTTT	CASSPTGVPNTEAFF
TRBV5-1	TRBJ1-3	NA	NA	TGCGCCAGCAGCTTGGACGGGGGAGGGAACACCATATATTTT	CASSLDGGGNTIYF
TRBV10-3	TRBJ1-2	NA	NA	TGTGCCATCAGTGGACAGGCGTATGGCTACACCTTC	CAISGQAYGYTF
TRBV5-1	TRBJ2-3	NA	NA	TGCGCCAGCAGCTTGGGACTACCCACAGATACGCAGTATTTT	CASSLGLPTDTQYF
TRBV27	TRBJ2-7	NA	NA	TGTGCCAGCAGGTCCCTCTACGAGCAGTACTTC	CASRSLYEQYF
TRBV6-5	TRBJ1-1	NA	NA	TGTGCCAGCAGCAAAAGGGGACAATGGACACCTGGAGCTTTCTTT	CASSKRGQWTPGAFF
TRBV4-1	TRBJ2-2	NA	TRBD2	TGCGCCAGCAGCCCACGGACTAGCGGCCAGTCTACCGGGGAGCTGTTTTTT	CASSPRTSGQSTGELFF
TRBV6-1	TRBJ2-2	NA	TRBD2	TGTGCCAGCAGTGGGGGAAAAGCGGGAGTTAACACCGGGGAGCTGTTTTTT	CASSGGKAGVNTGELFF
TRBV30	TRBJ1-6	NA	NA	TGTGCCTGGAGTGTTCTTCGTGGGGGGAATTCACCCCTCCACTTT	CAWSVLRGGNSPLHF
TRBV5-1	TRBJ1-2	few	NA	TGCGCCAGCAGCCGGGGTGGCACAGAGAACTATGGCTACACCTTC	CASSRGGTENYGYTF
TRBV19	TRBJ1-2	once	NA	TGTGCCAGTAATGTGGACAGTAACTATGGCTACACCTTC	CASNVDSNYGYTF
TRBV2	TRBJ2-5	NA	NA	TGTGCCAGCGGGAGGGGGGTCGGGGAGACCCAGTACTTC	CASGRGVGETQYF
TRBV30	TRBJ1-2	NA	NA	TGTGCCTGGAGTGTACCGCCAGGTCGGGGCTACACCTTC	CAWSVPPGRGYTF
TRBV19	TRBJ1-1	NA	NA	TGTGCCAGTAATGGGCAGCTTAACACTGAAGCTTTCTTT	CASNGQLNTEAFF
TRBV9	TRBJ1-5	NA	NA	TGTGCCAGCAGCCGGGGCGGGATGGTCGCTCAGCCCCAGCATTTT	CASSRGGMVAQPQHF
TRBV18	TRBJ2-2	few	NA	TGTGCCAGCTCACCAGTCCCCCCGACAGGCCCGAACACCGGGGAGCTGTTTTTT	CASSPVPPTGPNTGELFF
TRBV5-1	TRBJ2-5	NA	TRBD2	TGCGCCAGCAGCTGGGCGACTAGCGGGAGTTCGGAGACCCAGTACTTC	CASSWATSGSSETQYF
TRBV6-5	TRBJ2-1	NA	TRBD2	TGTGCCAGCAGTTACCGGAGCGGGAGGGCCGAGGATGAGCAGTTCTTC	CASSYRSGRAEDEQFF
TRBV4-1	TRBJ2-5	NA	TRBD1	TGCGCCAGCAGCCACACCCTCACAGGGGGCTGGGAGACCCAGTACTTC	CASSHTLTGGWETQYF
TRBV19	TRBJ1-1	NA	TRBD1	TGTGCCAGTACCCCTGTGGTGAGGGGGCGAGCTTTCTTT	CASTPVVRGRAFF
TRBV2	TRBJ1-1	NA	NA	TGTGCCAGCAGTGAAGGCCCACCAGGGAAGGCGACTGAAGCTTTCTTT	CASSEGPPGKATEAFF
TRBV7-9	TRBJ2-1	NA	TRBD2	TGTGCCAGCAGCTTAGGCCTAGCGGGAAGGAATGAGCAGTTCTTC	CASSLGLAGRNEQFF
TRBV10-3	TRBJ2-7	once	TRBD2	TGTGCCATCAGTGCCGAGACTAGCGGGAGGGCCTACGAGCAGTACTTC	CAISAETSGRAYEQYF
TRBV5-1	TRBJ2-6	NA	TRBD1	TGCGCCAGCAGCTTGGAAGAGACAGGGGGCGCCGGGGCCAACGTCCTGACTTTC	CASSLEETGGAGANVLTF
TRBV5-4	TRBJ2-7	few	TRBD1	TGTGCCAGCAGCTTCACGGAGGGACAGGGTTTCCACGAGCAGTACTTC	CASSFTEGQGFHEQYF
TRBV27	TRBJ2-7	NA	NA	TGTGCCAGCAGTTCTCCTCAGGGGAACGAGCAGTACTTC	CASSSPQGNEQYF
TRBV10-2	TRBJ2-5	NA	TRBD2	TGCGCCAGCAGTGAGTTAGGGCACCCGGGACTAGCGGGGGTCCAAGAGACCCAGTACTTC	CASSELGHPGLAGVQETQYF
TRBV2	TRBJ2-5	NA	TRBD1	TGTGCCAGCAGTGACAGGGGGGAGACCCAGTACTTC	CASSDRGETQYF
TRBV5-6	TRBJ2-1	NA	TRBD2	TGTGCCAGCAGCTTAGTACGAGGACTAGCCCTTCAAGAGCAGTTCTTC	CASSLVRGLALQEQFF
TRBV7-9	TRBJ2-7	NA	TRBD2	TGTGCCAGCAGCCGGGGAGTGGTAGCGGGGAATTATACCTACGAGCAGTACTTC	CASSRGVVAGNYTYEQYF
TRBV30	TRBJ2-4	once	NA	TGTGCCTGGAGTCGGGGAGCCAAAAACATTCAGTACTTC	CAWSRGAKNIQYF
TRBV18	TRBJ1-5	NA	NA	TGTGCCAGCTCACCAATCGGAGGGTCAAATCCCCAGCATTTT	CASSPIGGSNPQHF